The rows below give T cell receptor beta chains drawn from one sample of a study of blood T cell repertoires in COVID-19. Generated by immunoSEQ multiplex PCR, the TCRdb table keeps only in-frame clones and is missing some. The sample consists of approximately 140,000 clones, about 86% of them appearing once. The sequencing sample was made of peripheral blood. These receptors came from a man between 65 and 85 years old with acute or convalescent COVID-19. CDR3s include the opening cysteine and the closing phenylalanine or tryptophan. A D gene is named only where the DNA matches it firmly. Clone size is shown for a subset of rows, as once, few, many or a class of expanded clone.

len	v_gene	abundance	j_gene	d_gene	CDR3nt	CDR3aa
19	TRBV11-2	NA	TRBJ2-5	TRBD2	TGTGCCAGCAGCTTAGGCGGGTCGGCTAGCGGGAGCCGAGGGGAGACCCAGTACTTC	CASSLGGSASGSRGETQYF
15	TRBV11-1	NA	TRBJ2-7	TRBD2	TGTGCCAGCAGCCCCAGGACTAGCGGGATTTACGAGCAGTACTTC	CASSPRTSGIYEQYF
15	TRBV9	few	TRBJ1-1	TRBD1	TGTGCCAGCAGCGCCGGACAGGGGGCGTGGACTGAAGCTTTCTTT	CASSAGQGAWTEAFF
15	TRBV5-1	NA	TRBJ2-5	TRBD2	TGCGCCAGCAGCTTGGTAGCGGGAGCTGAAGAGACCCAGTACTTC	CASSLVAGAEETQYF
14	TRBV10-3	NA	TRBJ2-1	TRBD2	TGTGCCATCAGTGGGGGCCTAGCGGGAAATGAGCAGTTCTTC	CAISGGLAGNEQFF
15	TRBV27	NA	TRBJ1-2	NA	TGTGCCAGCAGTTTAATCGGTAATTTGTTCTATGGCTACACCTTC	CASSLIGNLFYGYTF
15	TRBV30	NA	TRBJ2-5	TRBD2	TGTGCCTGGAGTGTATCGGGACTAGCGGGTGAGACCCAGTACTTC	CAWSVSGLAGETQYF
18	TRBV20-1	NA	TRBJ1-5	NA	TGCAGTGCTAGTGGGGAGGTAGGGGTTGGTTATAGCAATCAGCCCCAGCATTTT	CSASGEVGVGYSNQPQHF
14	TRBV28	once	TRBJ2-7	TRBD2	TGTGCCAGCACCACAATAGCGGGAAGCTACGAGCAGTACTTC	CASTTIAGSYEQYF
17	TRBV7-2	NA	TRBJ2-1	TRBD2	TGTGCCAGCAGCTGGCCCCCGGGGGGGAGCTCCTACAATGAGCAGTTCTTC	CASSWPPGGSSYNEQFF
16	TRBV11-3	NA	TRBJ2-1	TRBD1	TGTGCCAGCAGCCGAGGTGGGGACAGCTCCTACAATGAGCAGTTCTTC	CASSRGGDSSYNEQFF
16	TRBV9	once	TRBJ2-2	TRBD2	TGTGCCAGCAGCCCACGGACTAGCGGGACCACCGGGGAGCTGTTTTTT	CASSPRTSGTTGELFF
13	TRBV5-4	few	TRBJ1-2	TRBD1	TGTGCCAGCAGCATGGACAGGGGGCGAGGCTACACCTTC	CASSMDRGRGYTF
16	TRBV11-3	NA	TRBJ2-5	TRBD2	TGTGCCAGCAGTCCGGCGGAGACTAGCGTACAAGAGACCCAGTACTTC	CASSPAETSVQETQYF
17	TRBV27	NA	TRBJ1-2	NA	TGTGCCAGCAGTTTATTAATTACGGGAACGTCAGGCGGTGGCTACACCTTC	CASSLLITGTSGGGYTF
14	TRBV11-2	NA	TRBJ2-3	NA	TGTGCCAGCAGCTTAATACTAGACACAGATACGCAGTATTTT	CASSLILDTDTQYF
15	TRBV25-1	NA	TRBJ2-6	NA	TGTGCCAGCACTGACACGAGCTCTGGGGCCAACGTCCTGACTTTC	CASTDTSSGANVLTF
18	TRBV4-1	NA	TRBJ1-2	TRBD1	TGCGCCAGCAGCCAGATCCGGGACAGGGGCGCAGCTAACTATGGCTACACCTTC	CASSQIRDRGAANYGYTF